This TCR beta chain was captured by sequencing in a study of blood T cells in healthy people across ages. Primed by a sample-barcoded 5' primer and a J-beta primer mix, a second PCR proceeded for roughly 6 to 12 cycles. Each cDNA was tagged by a template-switch adaptor containing 12 random nucleotides. In TCRdb, the 5' RACE reads were re-called with MiXCR into one record per CDR3 protein. This table holds nearly 1 million distinct CDR3 sequences, around 54% found once. This clonotype has only a few counts. Antigen: not known. The CDR3 loop spans 14 amino acids. The germline CDR1 and CDR2 sequences are MNHEY and SVGEGT. J lost 6 bases, V lost 6 bases, and 6 bases had no gene match. Study-wide results and caveats: Without sorted subsets, naive and antigen-experienced compartments could not be conclusively compared. Nothing was known about donor CMV status, and this possibly confounded expanded clonotype changes. There were more naive CD4+ cells and higher diversity in long-lived donors than in aged donors.

This chain links TRBV6-2 or TRBV6-3 with TRBJ2-7; 12 bases are a match to TRBD2. Specimen: blood. This TCR was sampled from a woman aged 55-70 years in good health. As DNA, the CDR3 is TGTGCCAGCAGAAGACTAGCGGGAGTAACCGAGCAGTACTTC. It translates to CASRRLAGVTEQYF.